This TCR beta chain was identified in a study of blood T cell repertoires in COVID-19. The CDR3 has 14 residues. Germline values: CDR1 SGHTA, CDR2 FQGNSA. Trimming shortened V by 2 bases and J by 6 bases, and 8 bases separated the two germline ends. In its sample, this clone was seen a few times. Some clones are missing from TCRdb's copy, which holds only in-frame ones; the method was immunoSEQ multiplex PCR. In the table there are approximately 230,000 clones, 88% of which are singletons. Specimen: peripheral blood. This receptor was obtained from a woman aged 25 to 39 with COVID-19, enrolled during active disease. The V gene is TRBV7-2, the J gene TRBJ1-6; a weak D match, TRBD1 (6 bases). The CDR3 sequence: CASSLSDSNSPLHF. As DNA, the CDR3 is TGTGCCAGCAGCTTATCGGACAGTAATTCACCCCTCCACTTT.